A single sample is the source of the 4 T cell receptor beta chains below, sequenced in a study of identical twins. A single record per CDR3 protein comes from TCRdb applying MiXCR to the 5' RACE reads. The data show about 490,000 distinct CDR3 sequences, approximately 14% seen once. These sequences were also reported in another study, on yellow fever vaccine responses in identical twins.

The sample comprised CD4+ T cells sorted from blood. The receptors come from a woman younger than 30 in good health.

The V call is TRBV10-3, the J call TRBJ2-3; possible D gene TRBD1, 6 bases. Trimming cost V 8 bases and J 7 bases, with 10 bases left between them. CDR1 is ENHRY and CDR2 is SYGVKD in the germline V gene. The CDR3 totals 11 residues. CDR3 in amino acids: CAIRGQNTQYF. In DNA form, the CDR3 reads TGTGCCATCCGAGGACAGAATACGCAGTATTTT.

A remark on this clonotype: One end of the junction fails to match germline, which may point to a read error. The gene calls are TRBV7-2 and TRBJ2-7; TRBD2 agrees at 11 bases. The CDR3 covers 13 residues. Germline loops: CDR1 SGHTA, CDR2 FQGNSA. The CDR3 DNA reads TGTGCCAGCAGCTTAATGCCCACTAGCGGGAGAGACTTC. Encoded protein: CASSLMPTSGRDF.

The chain links TRBV28 to TRBJ1-1, with D unclear. Germline CDR1 reads MDHEN; CDR2 reads SYDVKM. The CDR3 extends over 14 amino acids. V was trimmed by 3 bases and J by 10 bases, leaving 18 bases between them. DNA of the CDR3: TGTGCCAGCAGTTTCCTTACCGGACGGAATTCAGCTTTCTTT. Protein product: CASSFLTGRNSAFF. Complete variable domain (other parts from reference TRBV28 and TRBJ1-1): DVKVTQSSRYLVKRTGEKVFLECVQDMDHENMFWYRQDPGLGLRLIYFSYDVKMKEKGDIPEGYSVSREKKERFSLILESASTNQTSMYLCASSFLTGRNSAFFGQGTRLTVV.

In this sample, this clonotype turned up a few times. The J gene is TRBJ2-3, the V gene TRBV12-3 or TRBV12-4, with D possibly being TRBD2 (5 bases). Trimming shortened V by 7 bases and J by 3 bases, and 11 bases separated the two germline ends. The CDR3 covers 13 residues. CDR3 in amino acids: CASIGENTDTQYF. The CDR3 DNA is TGTGCCAGCATCGGGGAGAATACAGATACGCAGTATTTT.